This TCR beta chain stems from a study of T cells after yellow fever vaccination. Overall study context: SMART-Seq v4 Ultra Low Input prepared the low-cell-number fractions.

Study outcomes and limitations: Peak timing came faster in the weaker secondary response, day 5 versus 15. Booster samples showed a return of most primary-vaccination clones (under 97% CD4, roughly 85% CD8).

The CDR3 loop spans 15 amino acids. Deletions cut 2 bases from V and 3 bases from J, with 14 bases between. Germline V gene sequence: CDR1 SGDLS, CDR2 YYNGEE. The sample holds a few counts of this clonotype. Its antigen remains unknown. Via MiXCR, TCRdb re-called the 5' RACE reads, giving one row per CDR3 protein. In the table there are hundreds of thousands of distinct CDR3 sequences, more than 9% of which are singletons. Sample: PBMCs, taken on the day of the yellow fever booster vaccination. This TCR derives from a man aged 25-40 years who received the YFV17D yellow fever vaccine. The V and J genes are TRBV9 and TRBJ1-1, with D possibly being TRBD1 (5 bases). CDR3 coding DNA: TGTGCCAGCAGCGTTTCGACAGTAGGGGACACTGAAGCTTTCTTT. Its protein is CASSVSTVGDTEAFF.